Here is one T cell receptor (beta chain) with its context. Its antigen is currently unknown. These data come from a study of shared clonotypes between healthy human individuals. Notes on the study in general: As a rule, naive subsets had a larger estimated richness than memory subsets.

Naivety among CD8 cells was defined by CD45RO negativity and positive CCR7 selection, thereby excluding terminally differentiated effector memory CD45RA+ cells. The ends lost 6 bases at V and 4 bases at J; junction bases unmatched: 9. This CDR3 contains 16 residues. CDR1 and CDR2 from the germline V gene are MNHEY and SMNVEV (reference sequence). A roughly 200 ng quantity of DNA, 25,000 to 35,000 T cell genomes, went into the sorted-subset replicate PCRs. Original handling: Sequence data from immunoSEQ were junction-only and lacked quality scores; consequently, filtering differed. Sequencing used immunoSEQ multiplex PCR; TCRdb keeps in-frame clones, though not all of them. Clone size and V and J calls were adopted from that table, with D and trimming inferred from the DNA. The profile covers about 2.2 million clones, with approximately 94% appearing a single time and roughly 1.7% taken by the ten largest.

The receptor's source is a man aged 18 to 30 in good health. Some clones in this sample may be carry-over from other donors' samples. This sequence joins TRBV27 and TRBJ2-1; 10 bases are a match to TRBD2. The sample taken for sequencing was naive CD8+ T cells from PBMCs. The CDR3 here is CASSLRRTSGYNEQFF. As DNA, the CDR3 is TGTGCCAGCAGCCTACGACGGACTAGCGGATACAATGAGCAGTTCTTC.